This TCR beta chain was retrieved from a study of breast tumors, draining lymph nodes, adjacent tissues. One entry per CDR3 protein, called by TCRdb with MiXCR from the multiplex PCR reads. The sample carries 150,000 to 200,000 distinct CDR3 sequences, about 30% recorded once. Study observations and caveats: Tumor TCR diversity was below lymph nodes but above nontumor tissue. Most tumor T cells seemingly derive from lymph node, then expand in tumor.

The germline CDR1 and CDR2 sequences are KGHSH and LQKENI. Trimming left V 4 bases short and J 2 bases short, with 11 bases between. The CDR3 covers 15 residues. Axillary draining lymph nodes of breast cancer patients supplied the node samples. This clonotype was found many times. Its antigen remains unknown. This sequence originates from a female donor with breast cancer. Some clones in this sample may be carry-over from other donors' samples. The specimen sequenced was axillary lymph node tissue. The rearrangement uses TRBV18 and TRBJ1-4, with D unclear. This chain's CDR3 is CASSLSGDTNEKLFF. The CDR3 nucleotides are TGTGCCAGCTCACTATCAGGTGACACTAATGAAAAACTGTTTTTT.